This entry concerns a single TCR beta chain. Antigen unknown. Both 60 Vbeta primers and 13 Jbeta primers went into the PCR. TCRdb's table, derived via immunoSEQ multiplex PCR, lists solely in-frame clones and lacks some. The table lists roughly 150,000 clones, 60% to 85% of them singletons. Trimming removed 6 bases from V and 11 bases from J; junction bases left unmatched: 10. Germline V gives CDR1 MNHNS, CDR2 SASEGT. This CDR3 spans 13 amino acids. The data were obtained in a study of cytomegalovirus exposure and HLA in healthy donors. Whole-study context: The early release's HLA-typed donors yielded tens of millions of unique TCRs.

Study results and caveats: Follow-up analysis later connected one missense variant in DCLRE1C with trimming of TCR beta V- and J-genes.

This receptor was taken from a man aged 35-49 years in good health and CMV-seropositive. The rearrangement uses TRBV6-1 and TRBJ2-7, with 10 bases lining up with TRBD2. Material for sequencing was PBMCs. The CDR3 protein is CASRRTSGRHEYF. In nucleotides, the CDR3 is TGTGCCAGCAGGCGGACTAGCGGCCGTCATGAGTACTTC.